This paragraph covers one T cell receptor beta chain sequence. Clones were read by immunoSEQ multiplex PCR, and TCRdb kept only the in-frame ones, dropping some. The table includes 65,000 to 85,000 clones, approximately 91% detected once. The source of the sample is a study of T cell changes during pregnancy in multiple sclerosis. This CDR3 is built from 14 residues. J was trimmed by 1 base and V by 6 bases; bases with no gene match: 5. Germline loops: CDR1 LNHDA, CDR2 SQIVND (reference sequence). This chain connects TRBV19 to TRBJ2-7, with TRBD1 matching 8 bases. This sequence originates from a female donor with multiple sclerosis, enrolled in a pregnancy study. The starting material was peripheral blood, obtained in the third trimester of pregnancy. The DNA of the CDR3 is TGTGCCAGTAGGGAGCAGGGGGCTTCCTACGAGCAGTACTTC. It specifies CASREQGASYEQYF.